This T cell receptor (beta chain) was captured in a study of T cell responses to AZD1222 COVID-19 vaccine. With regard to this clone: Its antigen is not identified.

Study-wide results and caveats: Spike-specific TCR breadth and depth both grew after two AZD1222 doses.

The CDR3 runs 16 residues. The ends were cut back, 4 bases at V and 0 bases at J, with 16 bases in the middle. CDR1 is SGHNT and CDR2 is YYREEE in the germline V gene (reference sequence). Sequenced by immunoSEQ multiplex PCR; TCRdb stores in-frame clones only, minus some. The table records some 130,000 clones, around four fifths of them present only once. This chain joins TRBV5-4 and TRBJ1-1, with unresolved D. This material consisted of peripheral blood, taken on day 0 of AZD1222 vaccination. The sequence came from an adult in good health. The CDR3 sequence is CASSPDAGVLNTEAFF. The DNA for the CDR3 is TGTGCCAGCAGCCCGGACGCGGGAGTTTTGAACACTGAAGCTTTCTTT.